One and the same sample provided the 7 T cell receptor beta chains below, sequenced in a study of beta chain features in type 1 diabetes. Whole-study findings and limits: Significant though moderate, a shortening of TCRB CDR3s appeared in all four CD4+ subsets of Type 1 diabetes patients.

The entirety of the isolated RNA underwent reverse transcription, so expressed TCRB transcripts were sequenced. The method was immunoSEQ multiplex PCR; TCRdb's version includes in-frame clones alone and lacks a portion of them. The sample gives 150,000 to 200,000 clones, roughly 60% of which show up once; approximately 0.09% is in the top ten. Their antigens remain unidentified. What was sequenced was naive CD4+ T cells from blood. Source of these receptors: a man aged 25-45 years with type 1 diabetes.

Here the CDR3 DNA reads TGTGCCAGCAGCGTAGCCCCCTTTGACTGGGGCGAGCAGTACTTC. This encodes CASSVAPFDWGEQYF. The chain uses TRBV9 and TRBJ2-7, with D hard to call. This CDR3 is 15 amino acids long. V was pared by 0 bases and J by 6 bases, with 16 bases between. Per the germline V gene, CDR1 is SGDLS and CDR2 is YYNGEE.

Of note for this clone: This specimen includes other DNA sequences encoding the same CDR3. The chain employs TRBV18 and TRBJ2-3; perhaps TRBD2 as D (5 bases). The germline V gene has CDR1 KGHSH and CDR2 LQKENI. V lost 3 bases and J lost 2, with 6 bases in between. This CDR3 is built from 13 residues. Written as DNA, the CDR3 is TGTGCCAGCTCACCGAGGGACACAGATACGCAGTATTTT. Its protein is CASSPRDTDTQYF.

This chain links TRBV9 with TRBJ2-2; possible D gene TRBD1, 5 bases. In germline, CDR1 is SGDLS, CDR2 YYNGEE. The CDR3 contains 16 residues. V dropped 4 bases and J dropped 3 bases, with 16 bases sitting between them. The CDR3 loop reads CASSIPARVDTGELFF. CDR3 sequence (DNA): TGTGCCAGCAGCATCCCGGCCAGGGTCGACACCGGGGAGCTGTTTTTT.

This clone was counted once. The chain has TRBV27 and TRBJ2-7; D gene uncertain. The CDR3 sequence is 14 residues long. The ends were cut back, 4 bases at V and 4 bases at J, with 14 bases in the middle. CDR1 and CDR2 (germline): MNHEY, SMNVEV (reference sequence). Here the CDR3 reads CASSSSGRSYEQYF. CDR3 DNA: TGTGCCAGCAGTTCTTCCGGGCGTTCTTACGAGCAGTACTTC.

V gene TRBV29-1 combines with J gene TRBJ2-1, with D perhaps matching TRBD2 (6 bases). Trimming removed 4 bases from V and 1 base from J, with 17 bases in between. The CDR3 is 16 residues long. Germline V lookup: CDR1 SQVTM, CDR2 ANQGSEA. This chain's CDR3 is CSVVRDWGTSYNEQFF. The CDR3 coding sequence is TGCAGCGTTGTCAGGGACTGGGGGACGTCCTACAATGAGCAGTTCTTC.

This rearrangement joins TRBV9 to TRBJ1-3; D is unresolved. The V end lost 0 bases, the J end lost 0 bases, and 7 bases lay between the germline ends. The germline V gene has CDR1 SGDLS and CDR2 YYNGEE. The CDR3 length is 15 residues. For the CDR3, the DNA is TGTGCCAGCAGCGTAGCGCCAGGCTCTGGAAACACCATATATTTT. Its protein is CASSVAPGSGNTIYF.

The chain links TRBV4-3 to TRBJ1-2, with D possibly being TRBD1 (6 bases). The CDR3 has 13 residues. Germline V CDR1 and CDR2: LGHNA, YSLEER. Trimming took 6 bases from V and 5 from J, leaving 13 bases between them. CDR3 DNA sequence: TGCGCCAGCAGTCTACAGGGTGTGTATGGCTACACCTTC. This gives the protein CASSLQGVYGYTF.